The clone carrying this T cell receptor beta chain came up many times. The antigen is not known. These data are taken from a study of molecular identifiers for immune sequencing clone quantification. Study findings and constraints: Clonotypes surpassing 20 RNA copies contained over 99% of effector molecules, versus under 1% in naive cells. Jurkat TCR RNA from one cell was spiked into about a million naive cells, and it was reportedly detectable there.

Each CDR3 protein is one row after TCRdb ran MiXCR on the PCR reads. The repertoire holds approximately 97,000 distinct CDR3 sequences, 20% to 25% seen once, with roughly 1% in the top ten. V gave up 0 bases and J gave up 0 bases, with 5 bases separating them. Germline lookup yields CDR1 SGHVS and CDR2 FQNEAQ. This CDR3 is 14 amino acids long. The source is a human donor in good health. Some libraries in this study had Jurkat cell RNA spiked in. The sample taken for sequencing was naive CD8+ T cells from blood, with Jurkat cell RNA spiked in. The subset: FACS-sorted CD8+CD4-CCR7+CD45RA+ naive T cells. This chain uses TRBV7-8 with TRBJ1-1; D unresolved. In nucleotides, the CDR3 is TGTGCCAGCAGCTTAGCAGATATGAACACTGAAGCTTTCTTT. Translating gives CASSLADMNTEAFF.